These T cell receptor beta chains were read from a single sample in a study of shared clonotypes between healthy human individuals. Sequencing used immunoSEQ multiplex PCR; TCRdb keeps in-frame clones, though not all of them. The profile covers some 1,600,000 clones, with approximately 98% appearing a single time and around 0.45% taken by the ten largest. Sequencing was performed on naive CD4+ T cells sorted from blood. The receptor source for this set is a man under 40 in good health. Each CDR3 is given with its conserved first and last residue.

length: 14
V: TRBV19
CDR3: CASGGRISYNEQFF

length: 13
V: TRBV7-7
CDR3: CASSLGPTDTQYF

length: 15
V: TRBV29-1
CDR3: CSVEPEVLAGETQYF

length: 13
V: TRBV11-3
CDR3: CASSLSSQETQYF

length: 12
V: TRBV6-6
CDR3: CASSSIAGRLFF

length: 13
V: TRBV6-1
CDR3: CASSGTVSGPQHF

length: 17
V: TRBV7-9
CDR3: CASSPPGHQTATDTQYF

length: 13
V: TRBV7-2
CDR3: CASSLSTYNEQFF

length: 17
V: TRBV18
CDR3: CASSPTLGFGSTDTQYF

length: 14
V: TRBV15
CDR3: CATSRGSSYNEQFF

length: 17
V: TRBV10-3
CDR3: CAISGTGGDWSYNEQFF

length: 16
V: TRBV7-6
CDR3: CASSLAVSGQANEQYF

length: 10
V: TRBV20-1
CDR3: CSAAKNIQYF

length: 17
V: TRBV4-2
CDR3: CASRSPGLAGVTDTQYF

length: 16
V: TRBV9
CDR3: CASSVGVAGEAYEQFF

length: 14
V: TRBV5-1
CDR3: CASSFRRAPYEQYF

length: 13
V: TRBV5-4
CDR3: CASSREIRAEAFF

length: 14
V: TRBV19
CDR3: CASRPGSSNGELFF

length: 15
V: TRBV10-1
CDR3: CASSDAGRGTDTQYF

length: 15
V: TRBV6-5
CDR3: CASSPTERVYNEQFF

length: 14
V: TRBV5-4
CDR3: CASPRPYGDNEQFF

length: 15
V: TRBV10-2
CDR3: CASSRIAGSTDTQYF

length: 13
V: TRBV27
CDR3: CASRPSGAGEQYF

length: 15
V: TRBV2
CDR3: CASSGSSATKNIQYF

length: 14
V: TRBV9
CDR3: CASSVAQRTDTQYF

length: 14
V: TRBV19
CDR3: CASSERQGSREQYF

length: 11
V: TRBV7-9
CDR3: CASSSIVEQFF

length: 13
V: TRBV28
CDR3: CASHRPPRETQYF

length: 15
V: TRBV28
CDR3: CASSPGTATNYGYTF

length: 13
V: TRBV7-2
CDR3: CASSLVGRYEQYF

length: 14
V: TRBV6-5
CDR3: CASSLDRGNQPQHF

length: 12
V: TRBV23-1
CDR3: CASTREGETQYF

length: 14
V: TRBV6-1
CDR3: CASSWTGAYNEQFF

length: 15
V: TRBV14
CDR3: CASSQLAGGYNEQFF

length: 18
V: TRBV2
CDR3: CASSELRTGGHGYNEQFF

length: 13
V: TRBV6-5
CDR3: CASSYGQTYEQYF

length: 15
V: TRBV28
CDR3: CASSWGTGVSQPQHF

length: 15
V: TRBV19
CDR3: CATLPRVSSYNEQFF

length: 14
V: TRBV7-9
CDR3: CASSFVGREYEQYF

length: 15
V: TRBV7-9
CDR3: CASSLGSLSTDTQYF

length: 13
V: TRBV5-4
CDR3: CASSSTGYYEQYF

length: 16
V: TRBV5-1
CDR3: CASSAEAGGISYEQYF

length: 17
V: TRBV18
CDR3: CASSPLLGASGTYEQYF

length: 14
V: TRBV5-4
CDR3: CASSRANGDTEAFF

length: 14
V: TRBV5-8
CDR3: CASSLAAGADTQYF

length: 14
V: TRBV15
CDR3: CATSRGGARGGYTF

length: 15
V: TRBV28
CDR3: CASSFGGTGVETQYF

length: 11
V: TRBV6-5
CDR3: CASSYGEKQYF

length: 16
V: TRBV10-3
CDR3: CAITDRADRWPYEQYF

length: 13
V: TRBV7-2
CDR3: CASRGRGTDTQYF

length: 15
V: TRBV18
CDR3: CASSLDRVDGETQYF

length: 15
V: TRBV9
CDR3: CASSVSPGLIYEQYF

length: 14
V: TRBV10-1
CDR3: CASSRTSGTYEQYF

length: 16
V: TRBV7-7
CDR3: CASSLPLAGGQETQYF